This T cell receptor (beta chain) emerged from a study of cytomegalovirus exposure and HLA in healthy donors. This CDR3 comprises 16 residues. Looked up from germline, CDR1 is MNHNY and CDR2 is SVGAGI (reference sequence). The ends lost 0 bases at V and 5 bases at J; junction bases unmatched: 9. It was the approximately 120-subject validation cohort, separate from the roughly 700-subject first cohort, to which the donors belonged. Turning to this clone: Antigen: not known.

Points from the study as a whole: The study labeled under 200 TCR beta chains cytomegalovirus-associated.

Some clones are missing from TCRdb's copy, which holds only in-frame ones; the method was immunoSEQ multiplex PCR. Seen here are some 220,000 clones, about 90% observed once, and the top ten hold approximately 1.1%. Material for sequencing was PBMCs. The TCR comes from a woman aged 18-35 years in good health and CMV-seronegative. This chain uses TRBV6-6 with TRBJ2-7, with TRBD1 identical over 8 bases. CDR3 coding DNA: TGTGCCAGCAGTTACTCCACTACAGGGGGGCCCCACGAGCAGTACTTC. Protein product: CASSYSTTGGPHEQYF.